The entry below gives a single TCR beta chain sequence along with its context. This sample stems from a study of shared clonotypes between healthy human individuals. The ends were cut back, 7 bases at V and 9 bases at J, with 16 bases in the middle. The CDR3 has 13 amino acids. Germline CDR1 reads MDHEN; CDR2 reads SYDVKM. Libraries were prepared by immunoSEQ multiplex PCR; TCRdb keeps only in-frame clonotypes and omits some of them. The sample consists of some 1,100,000 clones, roughly 74% of them appearing once. The V call is TRBV28, the J call TRBJ2-1, with D perhaps TRBD2 (6 bases). The sequencing input was memory CD4+ T cells from PBMCs. Indicated subset: CD45RA-negative fraction. The clonotype comes from a man younger than 35 in good health. Some clones in this sample may be carry-over from other donors' samples. The CDR3 spells CASTPPPGGEQFF. The CDR3 nucleotides read TGTGCCAGCACCCCGCCCCCCGGGGGTGAGCAGTTCTTC.